This T cell receptor (beta chain) was found in a study of identifying expanded T cells in peripheral blood. Study-wide results and limits: Over around two and four weeks, about 16 and 19 clones changed, versus roughly 1.1 between replicates. Variance in clone template counts between approximately two-week samples significantly increased with total template count across all healthy donors.

TCRdb's table, derived via immunoSEQ multiplex PCR, lists solely in-frame clones and lacks some. The data contain 65,000 to 95,000 clones, less than 90% of them singletons. As to this clone: What it recognizes is unknown.

With 6 bases clipped from V and 1 base from J, the junction kept 5 bases outside the gene matches. CDR1 is MNHEY and CDR2 is SVGAGI in the germline V gene. The CDR3 runs to 14 residues. V usage is TRBV6-5 and J usage is TRBJ1-2; TRBD1 agrees at 7 bases. The specimen was blood. The clonotype was recovered from a person aged 18-70 years in good health. The CDR3: CASSPDRSNYGYTF. The CDR3 DNA follows: TGTGCCAGCAGCCCGGACAGGAGTAACTATGGCTACACCTTC.